A single sample is the source of the 30 T cell receptor beta chains below, sequenced in a study of technical replicates of blood from a few donors. Only in-frame clones appear in the TCRdb table, and some are missing; sequencing was by immunoSEQ multiplex PCR. The table has 70,000 to 85,000 clones, approximately 90% seen once. What was sequenced was T cells isolated from PBMCs. The source of these receptors is a human donor in good health.

This chain connects TRBV4-1 to TRBJ1-5; maybe TRBD1 (5 bases). Germline CDR1 MGHRA, CDR2 YSYEKL. This CDR3 has 15 residues. V was cut by 0 bases and J by 7 bases, with 13 bases left in between. The DNA of the CDR3 is TGCGCCAGCAGCCAAGATAACCAGGGCTGGCAGCCCCAGCATTTT. Translating gives CASSQDNQGWQPQHF.

This chain links TRBV2 with TRBJ2-7; no reliable D call. There are 11 residues in the CDR3. The V gene lost 7 bases and the J gene lost 0 bases, with 4 bases spanning the gap. The germline CDR1 and CDR2 sequences are SNHLY and FYNNEI. The chain's CDR3 is CASILSYEQYF. In nucleotides, the CDR3 is TGTGCCAGCATACTCTCCTACGAGCAGTACTTC.

This chain joins TRBV14 and TRBJ2-5; 7 bases fit TRBD1. The germline gives CDR1 SGHDN, CDR2 FVKESK. V gave up 5 bases and J gave up 2 bases; unmatched junction bases: 11. CDR3 length: 16 residues. DNA for the CDR3: TGTGCCAGCAGCATTATACCGGGACAGATACAAGAGACCCAGTACTTC. It specifies CASSIIPGQIQETQYF.

Here the CDR3 reads CASKGTSGTAYEQYF. CDR3 nucleotide sequence: TGTGCCAGCAAAGGGACTAGCGGTACCGCCTACGAGCAGTACTTC. This chain connects TRBV6-6 to TRBJ2-7; TRBD2 matches at 11 bases. Germline V lookup: CDR1 MNHNY, CDR2 SVGAGI (reference sequence). With V trimmed by 7 bases and J by 2 bases, 7 bases remained unmatched. The CDR3 has 15 residues.

The V gene is TRBV4-1, the J gene TRBJ1-1; a weak D match, TRBD1 (6 bases). CDR3 length: 13 residues. CDR1 is MGHRA, CDR2 YSYEKL, per germline. The V end was cut by 3 bases, the J end by 10 bases, with 15 bases between. CDR3 sequence reads: CASSHNRGGGAFF. The CDR3 DNA reads as TGCGCCAGCAGCCATAACCGGGGAGGGGGAGCTTTCTTT.

The chain has TRBV4-2 and TRBJ2-7; weak D call: TRBD1 (6 bases). CDR3 length: 15 amino acids. V was clipped by 1 base and J by 1 base, with 11 bases between them. Germline V gene lookup returns CDR1 LGHNA and CDR2 YNFKEQ. CDR3 sequence: CASSQVVTGSYEQYF. The CDR3 DNA sequence: TGTGCCAGCAGCCAAGTGGTAACAGGGTCCTACGAGCAGTACTTC.

This sequence joins TRBV6-1 and TRBJ1-4, with a tentative D call TRBD1 (5 bases). Germline loops: CDR1 MNHNS, CDR2 SASEGT. Trimming pared 3 bases from V and 12 bases from J, leaving 11 bases between. This CDR3 contains 12 residues. The CDR3 nucleotides read TGTGCCAGCAGTGATTTTAGGGGCGAACTGTTTTTT. Protein: CASSDFRGELFF.

The genes are TRBV6-6 and TRBJ1-6; 7 bases are shared with TRBD1. This CDR3 is built from 14 residues. Germline V gene sequence: CDR1 MNHNY, CDR2 SVGAGI (reference sequence). Unmatched junction bases numbered 1, after V lost 4 bases and J lost 4 bases. CDR3: CASSLDRYNSPLHF. The CDR3 bases are TGTGCCAGCAGTTTGGACAGGTATAATTCACCCCTCCACTTT.

The J gene is TRBJ2-1, the V gene TRBV13; weak D call: TRBD1 (6 bases). Germline V gene lookup returns CDR1 PRHDT and CDR2 FYEKMQ (reference sequence). The CDR3 length is 14 residues. The V and J ends lost 3 bases and 2 bases respectively, with 8 bases between them. CDR3 nucleotides: TGTGCCAGCAGCTTCACAGGGACCTACAATGAGCAGTTCTTC. Translated: CASSFTGTYNEQFF.

The CDR3 DNA reads as TGTGCCAGTAGTGGAACTAGCGGGAGGGGGGAGACCCAGTACTTC. It is translated as CASSGTSGRGETQYF. The chain is built from TRBV19 and TRBJ2-5; TRBD2 agrees at 13 bases. The CDR3 is 15 amino acids. Germline-derived CDR1 and CDR2 are LNHDA and SQIVND (reference sequence). With V trimmed by 5 bases and J by 5 bases, 5 bases remained unmatched. Full variable domain (missing parts from reference TRBV19 and TRBJ2-5): DGGITQSPKYLFRKEGQNVTLSCEQNLNHDAMYWYRQDPGQGLRLIYYSQIVNDFQKGDIAEGYSVSREKKESFPLTVTSAQKNPTAFYLCASSGTSGRGETQYFGPGTRLLVL.

V gene TRBV9 combines with J gene TRBJ1-1, with 7 bases identical to TRBD1. J lost 1 base, V lost 0 bases, and 12 bases had no gene match. Germline lookup yields CDR1 SGDLS and CDR2 YYNGEE. This CDR3 contains 18 residues. This chain's CDR3 is CASSVDLSPGQKNTEAFF. DNA of the CDR3: TGTGCCAGCAGCGTAGACTTGTCGCCGGGACAGAAGAACACTGAAGCTTTCTTT.

The gene calls are TRBV7-9 and TRBJ2-7; 7 bases are a match to TRBD1. CDR1 and CDR2 from the germline V gene are SEHNR and FQNEAQ (reference sequence). Losses at the gene ends were 4 bases for V and 6 bases for J; bases not matched to a gene: 12. The CDR3 is 15 residues long. The CDR3 here is CASSSTRGLRSEQYF. Here the CDR3 DNA reads TGTGCCAGCAGCTCCACAAGGGGGCTCCGGAGCGAGCAGTACTTC.

The chain uses TRBV11-2 and TRBJ1-1; 11 positions match TRBD1. The V gene end was trimmed by 0 bases and the J gene end by 4 bases; junction bases not matched to a gene: 13. The CDR3 has 19 amino acids. The germline V gene encodes CDR1 SGHAT and CDR2 FQNNGV. The CDR3 sequence is CASSLDSLGTGGQGTEAFF. The CDR3 DNA reads as TGTGCCAGCAGCTTAGATAGTTTAGGGACAGGGGGGCAAGGCACTGAAGCTTTCTTT.

V and J are TRBV5-1 and TRBJ2-3; no firm D call. The V and J ends lost 5 bases and 6 bases respectively, with 10 bases between them. The CDR3 loop spans 12 amino acids. Germline V gene lookup returns CDR1 SGHRS and CDR2 YFSETQ. The CDR3 bases are TGCGCCAGCAGGCTGCTTGCGGATACGCAGTATTTT. Protein sequence: CASRLLADTQYF.

This clone has a single count. CDR3 residues: CAWTAGAGGFDTQYF. CDR3 in DNA: TGTGCCTGGACCGCCGGCGCGGGGGGGTTTGATACGCAGTATTTT. The V and J genes are TRBV30 and TRBJ2-3, with TRBD2 matching over 9 bases. V trimming: 4 bases; J trimming: 6 bases; junction bases outside the gene matches: 11. CDR1 and CDR2 from the germline V gene are GTSNPN and SVGIG (reference sequence). The CDR3 loop spans 15 amino acids.

This chain connects TRBV28 to TRBJ2-5, with a weak D call TRBD1 (6 bases). From germline, CDR1 is MDHEN and CDR2 SYDVKM. Trimming cost V 5 bases and J 5 bases, with 30 bases left between them. The CDR3 is made up of 19 amino acids. CDR3 nucleotides: TGTGCCAGCAGTATACAGGGTGCCTTCTTAGAAGATAGGTGGGAGACCCAGTACTTC. This sequence encodes CASSIQGAFLEDRWETQYF.

The J gene is TRBJ2-2, the V gene TRBV14; 11 nucleotides match TRBD2. Germline CDR1 is SGHDN and CDR2 is FVKESK. CDR3 length: 17 residues. V dropped 3 bases and J dropped 5; count of bases not matched to a gene: 8. The CDR3 protein is CASSHLAGGRWTGELFF. The CDR3, as DNA: TGTGCCAGCAGCCACCTAGCGGGAGGTCGGTGGACCGGGGAGCTGTTTTTT.

V and J are TRBV7-9 and TRBJ1-2; TRBD1 agrees at 7 bases. CDR1 is SEHNR, CDR2 FQNEAQ, per germline (reference sequence). Losses at the gene ends were 3 bases for V and 5 bases for J; bases not matched to a gene: 6. CDR3 length equals 14 residues. This chain's CDR3 is CASSFRQGVYGYTF. CDR3 coding DNA: TGTGCCAGCAGCTTTCGGCAGGGGGTTTATGGCTACACCTTC.

This chain uses TRBV6-1 with TRBJ2-1; 11 positions match TRBD1. Germline V gene data show CDR1 as MNHNS and CDR2 as SASEGT. The junction had 6 bases not matched to a gene; V was cut back by 5 bases and J by 6 bases. CDR3 length: 15 residues. The CDR3 DNA follows: TGTGCCAGCAGTACCCCCGGGACAGGGGGCAATGAGCAGTTCTTC. This translates into CASSTPGTGGNEQFF.

This chain joins TRBV7-6 and TRBJ1-1, with D possibly being TRBD1 (5 bases). The ends were cut back, 1 base at V and 2 bases at J, with 23 bases in the middle. The germline CDR1 and CDR2 sequences are SGHVS and FNYEAQ. This CDR3 region has 19 residues. CDR3 in DNA: TGTGCCAGCAGCTTAGTTTCGAGTCCCCCCGACAGTCCTAACACTGAAGCTTTCTTT. This encodes CASSLVSSPPDSPNTEAFF.

The chain employs TRBV7-9 and TRBJ2-7, with 11 bases identical to TRBD1. V was clipped by 1 base and J by 1 base; unmatched bases: 3. CDR1 and CDR2 from the germline V gene are SEHNR and FQNEAQ (reference sequence). The CDR3 runs to 16 residues. As DNA, the CDR3 is TGTGCCAGCAGCTTAGATGGACAGGGGGCATCCTACGAGCAGTACTTC. Translating it yields CASSLDGQGASYEQYF.

This rearrangement joins TRBV6-5 to TRBJ1-2; D gene uncertain. The CDR3 consists of 14 residues. V was pared by 0 bases and J by 7 bases, with 12 bases between. Germline V gene data show CDR1 as MNHEY and CDR2 as SVGAGI. This chain's CDR3 is CASSYSIATGGYTF. The CDR3 nucleotides are TGTGCCAGCAGTTACTCGATCGCCACCGGTGGCTACACCTTC.

In DNA, the CDR3 is TGTGCCAGCAGCTTCGCCCTGGGGGGGGCGCGCACCGGGGAGCTGTTTTTT. Encoded protein: CASSFALGGARTGELFF. The rearrangement links TRBV13 to TRBJ2-2; possible D gene TRBD2, 7 bases. Trimming left V 3 bases short and J 4 bases short, with 18 bases between. Germline V gene data show CDR1 as PRHDT and CDR2 as FYEKMQ (reference sequence). This CDR3 spans 17 amino acids. The full variable domain, its missing parts supplied by reference TRBV13 and TRBJ2-2, is AAGVIQSPRHLIKEKRETATLKCYPIPRHDTVYWYQQGPGQDPQFLISFYEKMQSDKGSIPDRFSAQQFSDYHSELNMSSLELGDSALYFCASSFALGGARTGELFFGEGSRLTVL.

The rearrangement uses TRBV6-5 and TRBJ2-5, with 8 nucleotides matching TRBD2. TRBJ2-7 explains the end of the DNA better; the J call may be wrong. The CDR3 loop spans 14 amino acids. Germline V gene lookup returns CDR1 MNHEY and CDR2 SVGAGI. The chain's CDR3 is CASSYGTRRYEQYF. In DNA form, the CDR3 reads TGTGCCAGCAGTTACGGGACTAGGCGATACGAGCAGTACTTC.

The chain is built from TRBV27 and TRBJ2-7; 7 nucleotides agree with TRBD2. The germline gives CDR1 MNHEY, CDR2 SMNVEV (reference sequence). With V trimmed by 6 bases and J by 5 bases, 13 bases remained unmatched. This CDR3 has 15 residues. CDR3: CASSRSAGVGNEQYF. The CDR3 DNA sequence: TGTGCCAGCAGCCGCTCCGCGGGAGTCGGGAACGAGCAGTACTTC.

V usage is TRBV6-5 and J usage is TRBJ2-7; 7 bases align to TRBD1. The CDR3 is 15 residues long. Germline lookup yields CDR1 MNHEY and CDR2 SVGAGI. V gave up 6 bases and J gave up 3 bases; unmatched junction bases: 11. In nucleotides, the CDR3 is TGTGCCAGCAGCTCCCCACAGGGGTCGGGCTACGAGCAGTACTTC. Translating it yields CASSSPQGSGYEQYF.

This clone was seen a handful of times. This chain uses TRBV5-4 with TRBJ1-4; perhaps TRBD1 as D (5 bases). V lost 4 bases and J lost 8, with 18 bases in between. The CDR3 spans 15 residues. CDR1 and CDR2 from the germline V gene are SGHNT and YYREEE (reference sequence). The chain's CDR3 is CASSPGGQGEEKLFF. In DNA, the CDR3 is TGTGCCAGCAGCCCGGGTGGGCAGGGCGAGGAAAAACTGTTTTTT.

The rearrangement links TRBV5-4 to TRBJ2-7; 7 bases line up with TRBD1. V trimming: 3 bases; J trimming: 7 bases; junction bases outside the gene matches: 7. The V gene's germline CDR1 is SGHNT and CDR2 YYREEE (reference sequence). The CDR3 spans 13 residues. The CDR3 region is CASSWKGAEEQYF. The DNA for the CDR3 is TGTGCCAGCAGCTGGAAGGGGGCAGAAGAGCAGTACTTC.

The chain has TRBV14 and TRBJ1-3, with 7 bases identical to TRBD1. V was pared by 2 bases and J by 0 bases, with 10 bases of the junction left unmatched. This CDR3 contains 18 residues. Germline values: CDR1 SGHDN, CDR2 FVKESK. CDR3 sequence reads: CASSQRTGQAFSGNTIYF. The CDR3 nucleotides read TGTGCCAGCAGCCAACGTACCGGACAGGCTTTCTCTGGAAACACCATATATTTT.

J is TRBJ1-2 and V is TRBV6-1; TRBD1 aligns across 9 bases. The V gene's germline CDR1 is MNHNS and CDR2 SASEGT. There are 16 residues in the CDR3. Trimming at V came to 2 bases and at J to 2 bases, leaving 6 bases not matched to a gene. The CDR3 sequence: CASSESGTGTNYGYTF. In DNA form, the CDR3 reads TGTGCCAGCAGTGAATCCGGGACAGGGACAAACTATGGCTACACCTTC.